Each of the 20 T cell receptor beta chains below was sequenced from the same sample in a study of blood T cells in healthy people across ages. A second PCR, run for about 7 to 12 cycles, used a sample-barcoded 5' primer plus a J-beta primer mix. Using its own MiXCR run on the 5' RACE reads, TCRdb lists one record per CDR3 protein. The sample contains 710,000 or so distinct CDR3 sequences, about 20% of which appear only once. Source material: blood. These receptors all stem from a man in his 70s in good health.

This clonotype has only a few counts. The chain has TRBV20-1 and TRBJ1-5, with TRBD1 identical over 7 bases. The ends lost 6 bases at V and 0 bases at J; junction bases unmatched: 14. CDR1 DFQATT and CDR2 SNEGSKA come from the germline V gene (reference sequence). This CDR3 comprises 17 residues. CDR3 coding DNA: TGCAGTGCACTTCGACAGGGTGGCCCTTATAGCAATCAGCCCCAGCATTTT. It is translated as CSALRQGGPYSNQPQHF.

This chain joins TRBV3-1 and TRBJ2-3; D remains ambiguous. Trimming removed 6 bases from V and 6 bases from J, with 10 bases in between. Per the germline V gene, CDR1 is LGHDT and CDR2 is YNNKEL (reference sequence). The CDR3 extends over 12 amino acids. In nucleotides, the CDR3 is TGTGCCAGCAGATCTCTCTCCGATACGCAGTATTTT. Encoded protein: CASRSLSDTQYF.

The J gene is TRBJ2-2, the V gene TRBV6-6; D is possibly TRBD1 (5 bases). There are 15 residues in the CDR3. Germline CDR1 reads MNHNY; CDR2 reads SVGAGI (reference sequence). V lost 0 bases and J 1 base, leaving 6 bases between the germline ends. Here the CDR3 DNA reads TGTGCCAGCAGTTACTCGGGGCTGAACACCGGGGAGCTGTTTTTT. Its translation is CASSYSGLNTGELFF.

V and J are TRBV2 and TRBJ2-7; 9 nucleotides align to TRBD1. The CDR3 covers 16 residues. Germline assignment: CDR1 SNHLY and CDR2 FYNNEI. V was pared by 4 bases and J by 6 bases, with 13 bases of the junction left unmatched. The CDR3 coding sequence is TGTGCCAGCAGTGTCCAGCCGGGACAGGGTGAGGTCGAGCAGTACTTC. Translating it yields CASSVQPGQGEVEQYF. The whole variable domain, filled in from reference TRBV2 and TRBJ2-7, reads EPEVTQTPSHQVTQMGQEVILRCVPISNHLYFYWYRQILGQKVEFLVSFYNNEISEKSEIFDDQFSVERPDGSNFTLKIRSTKLEDSAMYFCASSVQPGQGEVEQYFGPGTRLTVT.

J is TRBJ2-7 and V is TRBV3-1; D call uncertain. Germline CDR1 reads LGHDT; CDR2 reads YNNKEL (reference sequence). V was shortened by 4 bases and J by 1 base, with 8 bases between the two germline ends. CDR3 length equals 13 residues. This CDR3 reads CASSPFPSYEQYF. The CDR3 bases are TGTGCCAGCAGCCCGTTCCCATCCTACGAGCAGTACTTC.

This clonotype was detected a few times. The rearrangement joins TRBV20-1 to TRBJ2-1, with D uncertain. Trimming left V 5 bases short and J 8 bases short, with 13 bases between. The CDR3 covers 12 residues. Germline loops: CDR1 DFQATT, CDR2 SNEGSKA (reference sequence). CDR3 nucleotide sequence: TGCAGTGCTCCGCGGCTTGGGGATGAGCAGTTCTTC. Its protein product is CSAPRLGDEQFF.

The chain uses TRBV6-2 or TRBV6-3 and TRBJ1-1, with D possibly being TRBD1 (5 bases). The germline V gene has CDR1 MNHEY and CDR2 SVGEGT. V was trimmed by 0 bases and J by 3 bases, leaving 8 bases between them. The CDR3 extends over 14 amino acids. CDR3 amino acids: CASSYSQGYTEAFF. The CDR3 bases are TGTGCCAGCAGTTACTCCCAGGGCTACACTGAAGCTTTCTTT.

This clonotype was seen a handful of times. The chain carries TRBV10-3 and TRBJ2-1; D might be TRBD1 or TRBD2, each matching 6 bases. V lost 0 bases to trimming and J lost 1 base, with 10 bases between them. This CDR3 has 16 amino acids. The germline CDR1 and CDR2 sequences are ENHRY and SYGVKD. Here the CDR3 reads CAISESVGGSYNEQFF. The CDR3 region has the DNA TGTGCCATCAGTGAGTCGGTAGGGGGGTCCTACAATGAGCAGTTCTTC.

This clonotype turned up a few times. The J gene is TRBJ1-2, the V gene TRBV18; 9 nucleotides line up with TRBD1. The CDR3 runs to 14 residues. V shed 3 bases and J 6 bases; nucleotides not matched to a gene: 5. Germline V gene sequence: CDR1 KGHSH, CDR2 LQKENI. The CDR3 DNA sequence: TGTGCCAGCTCACCGGGACAGGGAGGGAATGGCTACACCTTC. This translates into CASSPGQGGNGYTF.

This clonotype has just a few counts. The chain carries TRBV6-5 and TRBJ2-1; D remains unclear. V was pared by 7 bases and J by 8 bases, with 21 bases between. The CDR3 totals 15 residues. Germline loops: CDR1 MNHEY, CDR2 SVGAGI. The CDR3, as DNA: TGTGCCAGCATACGACGCCAGTATTCCGGCGATGAGCAGTTCTTC. Residues: CASIRRQYSGDEQFF.

The rearrangement links TRBV7-9 to TRBJ2-3; the D is unclear. The CDR3 runs to 14 residues. V was pared by 3 bases and J by 0 bases, with 7 bases between. Germline V gene data show CDR1 as SEHNR and CDR2 as FQNEAQ (reference sequence). The CDR3 DNA is TGTGCCAGCAGCTTTGAAGGGAGCACAGATACGCAGTATTTT. It encodes CASSFEGSTDTQYF. Filled out from reference TRBV7-9 and TRBJ2-3, the complete variable domain reads DTGVSQNPRHKITKRGQNVTFRCDPISEHNRLYWYRQTLGQGPEFLTYFQNEAQLEKSRLLSDRFSAERPKGSFSTLEIQRTEQGDSAMYLCASSFEGSTDTQYFGPGTRLTVL.

The V call is TRBV6-5, the J call TRBJ2-7, with D uncertain. There are 11 residues in the CDR3. Trimming took 8 bases from V and 3 from J, leaving 8 bases between them. CDR1 is MNHEY and CDR2 is SVGAGI in the germline V gene. CDR3: CASGPNYEQYF. The CDR3 coding sequence is TGTGCCAGCGGACCGAACTACGAGCAGTACTTC.

This clonotype was detected a few times. The chain is built from TRBV3-1 and TRBJ2-3; D not certain. The CDR3 runs to 13 residues. Germline CDR1 LGHDT, CDR2 YNNKEL (reference sequence). V lost 5 bases to trimming and J lost 7 bases, with 13 bases between them. This chain's CDR3 is CASSSRSSHTQYF. DNA for the CDR3: TGTGCCAGCAGCTCACGATCTTCACATACGCAGTATTTT.

A few counts support this clonotype. V is TRBV12-3 or TRBV12-4 and J is TRBJ2-4, with 8 positions matching TRBD2. The V and J ends lost 4 bases and 8 bases, in that order; junction bases with no gene match: 13. This CDR3 is 16 amino acids long. The CDR3 DNA reads as TGTGCCAGCAGTTCTAGCTTCGGGAGGGCCGGGTACATTCAGTACTTC. As protein: CASSSSFGRAGYIQYF.

This clonotype occurred a few times. The J gene is TRBJ2-3, the V gene TRBV15; TRBD2 might be the D (7 bases). The CDR3 runs to 15 residues. Trimming removed 0 bases at V and 2 bases at J, with 9 bases between. CDR1 and CDR2 (germline): LNHNV, YYDKDF (reference sequence). The CDR3 sequence: CATSREAGATDTQYF. The DNA of the CDR3 is TGTGCCACCAGCAGAGAGGCGGGGGCCACAGATACGCAGTATTTT.

Turning to this clonotype: A junction boundary mismatches the germline segment, possibly from a read error. V gene TRBV29-1 combines with J gene TRBJ1-4, with D perhaps TRBD1 (5 bases). The CDR3 loop spans 15 amino acids. Germline V gives CDR1 SQVTM, CDR2 ANQGSEA. CDR3 loop: CSVEGTWRGGGKLFF. Written as DNA, the CDR3 is TGCAGCGTCGAAGGGACGTGGAGGGGTGGAGGAAAACTGTTTTTT.

This clonotype was found a few times. V is TRBV20-1 and J is TRBJ2-1, with a possible D match to TRBD2 (6 bases). The CDR3 runs to 15 residues. Trimming left V 3 bases short and J 6 bases short, with 18 bases between. The germline gives CDR1 DFQATT, CDR2 SNEGSKA (reference sequence). CDR3 residues: CSASESALGGNEQFF. The CDR3 DNA is TGCAGTGCTAGTGAGTCGGCCCTGGGGGGCAATGAGCAGTTCTTC.

Only a few counts were recorded for this clonotype. The genes are TRBV29-1 and TRBJ2-1; 8 bases agree with TRBD1. Germline CDR1 is SQVTM and CDR2 is ANQGSEA. CDR3 length equals 13 residues. With V trimmed by 7 bases and J by 10 bases, 12 bases remained unmatched. This CDR3 is CSDCRQGLVEQFF. The CDR3 nucleotides read TGCAGCGACTGCCGACAGGGGTTAGTGGAGCAGTTCTTC.

CDR3 amino acids: CASSPQPGASEQYV. CDR3 nucleotide sequence: TGTGCCAGCAGCCCCCAACCCGGGGCCTCGGAGCAGTACGTC. This chain links TRBV7-2 with TRBJ2-7, with D perhaps being TRBD1 or TRBD2 (5 bases each). The ends were cut back, 5 bases at V and 7 bases at J, with 18 bases in the middle. The CDR3 has 14 residues. In germline, CDR1 is SGHTA, CDR2 FQGNSA.

V and J are TRBV4-2 and TRBJ2-2; 13 nucleotides agree with TRBD2. Germline V gives CDR1 LGHNA, CDR2 YNFKEQ. The trim removed 3 bases at V and 2 bases at J, leaving 6 bases unmatched. The CDR3 length is 18 residues. The CDR3 sequence is CASSHPEGLAGNTGELFF. The CDR3 DNA reads as TGTGCCAGCAGCCACCCCGAGGGACTAGCGGGAAACACCGGGGAGCTGTTTTTT.